This TCR beta chain was recovered during a study of T cell responses to AZD1222 COVID-19 vaccine. Study in general: Samples with a second dose at about 4 or about 12 weeks were pooled together. Study-wide results and caveats: Two AZD1222 doses significantly raised spike-specific TCR breadth and depth over controls. Across the whole spike, CD4 TCRs peaked at regions 160-218 and 743-854.

The table lists this clone with a few counts. The antigen remains unidentified. Germline V CDR1 and CDR2: SGHTA, FQGNSA. Trimming cost V 5 bases and J 1 base, with 23 bases left between them. This CDR3 spans 18 amino acids. Sequencing was performed with immunoSEQ multiplex PCR; in TCRdb, only in-frame clones are kept and a portion is missing. The sample records some 110,000 clones, 75% to 90% being singletons. The chain couples TRBV7-2 to TRBJ1-2, with D tentatively TRBD1 (6 bases). The receptor was derived from an adult in good health. The source material was peripheral blood, sampled on day 0 of AZD1222 vaccination. Here the CDR3 reads CASSLPGGWGGDNYGYTF. The CDR3 DNA sequence: TGTGCCAGCAGCCTACCCGGGGGCTGGGGTGGAGATAACTATGGCTACACCTTC.